This is a list of T cell receptor beta chains from one sample in a study of regulatory T cells in long-lasting Graves disease. TCRdb used MiXCR to reprocess the multiplex PCR reads, holding one entry per CDR3 protein. The table records hundreds of thousands of distinct CDR3 sequences, about 12% of them present only once. Separately, the same data were catalogued under a study of T cells in Graves' hyperthyroidism and ophthalmopathy.

Sequencing used peripheral blood mononuclear cells (PBMCs), obtained at new diagnosis, from a patient treated with antithyroid drugs. Receptor source: a woman under 40 with Graves disease. CDR3s include the opening cysteine and the closing phenylalanine or tryptophan. Each record gives: V gene, J gene, D gene, clone size, CDR3 DNA, CDR3 protein. A D gene is named only where the DNA matches it firmly. Clone size is shown for a subset of rows, as once, few, many or a class of expanded clone.

V gene: TRBV4-1
J gene: TRBJ2-1
D gene: .
clone size: many
CDR3 DNA: TGTGCCAGCAGCCAAGACTCGGGAGCGTCTGAGCAGTTCTTC
CDR3 protein: CASSQDSGASEQFF

V gene: TRBV5-1
J gene: TRBJ2-5
D gene: .
clone size: few
CDR3 DNA: TGCGCCAGCAGCCCCGGACGGGCAGAAGAGACCCAGTACTTC
CDR3 protein: CASSPGRAEETQYF

V gene: TRBV27
J gene: TRBJ2-7
D gene: .
clone size: many
CDR3 DNA: TGTGCCAGCAGTTTATCGTCCGGGACACTCTCCTACGAGCAGTACTTC
CDR3 protein: CASSLSSGTLSYEQYF

V gene: TRBV6-5
J gene: TRBJ1-2
D gene: .
clone size: many
CDR3 DNA: TGTGCCAGCAGTTACTCGAGAAGGGACGGCTACACCTTC
CDR3 protein: CASSYSRRDGYTF

V gene: TRBV7-9
J gene: TRBJ2-1
D gene: .
clone size: many
CDR3 DNA: TGTGCCAGCAGCTCACAGGGCCATGAGCAGTTCTTC
CDR3 protein: CASSSQGHEQFF

V gene: TRBV20-1
J gene: TRBJ2-7
D gene: .
clone size: many
CDR3 DNA: TGCAGTGCTCCTGAAAGGGGCTACGAGCAGTACTTC
CDR3 protein: CSAPERGYEQYF

V gene: TRBV2
J gene: TRBJ1-1
D gene: .
clone size: many
CDR3 DNA: TGTGCCAGCAGTGAAGAGATATTTATGGGACGGGCGAACACTGAAGCTTTCTTT
CDR3 protein: CASSEEIFMGRANTEAFF

V gene: TRBV4-3
J gene: TRBJ2-1
D gene: .
clone size: .
CDR3 DNA: TGCGCCAGCAGCCAAGATTGGTGGGATGAGCAGTTCTTC
CDR3 protein: CASSQDWWDEQFF

V gene: TRBV4-2
J gene: TRBJ1-2
D gene: TRBD1
clone size: .
CDR3 DNA: TGTGCCAGCAGCCAAACCGACAGGGACCGAGATGGCTACACCTTC
CDR3 protein: CASSQTDRDRDGYTF

V gene: TRBV27
J gene: TRBJ1-4
D gene: TRBD1
clone size: many
CDR3 DNA: TGTGCCAGCACCGAGACGGGACAGGGGCGTGAAAAACTGTTTTTT
CDR3 protein: CASTETGQGREKLFF

V gene: TRBV30
J gene: TRBJ1-2
D gene: .
clone size: many
CDR3 DNA: TGTGCCTGGAGTGGGGCTGGGTATGGCTACACCTTC
CDR3 protein: CAWSGAGYGYTF

V gene: TRBV27
J gene: TRBJ1-3
D gene: .
clone size: .
CDR3 DNA: TGTGCCAGCAGTAAGTGGGGGACCTCTGGAAACACCATATATTTT
CDR3 protein: CASSKWGTSGNTIYF

V gene: TRBV10-3
J gene: TRBJ1-1
D gene: .
clone size: many
CDR3 DNA: TGTGCCATCAGTGAGTCGGAACTATTGAACACTGAAGCTTTCTTT
CDR3 protein: CAISESELLNTEAFF

V gene: TRBV7-2
J gene: TRBJ2-7
D gene: TRBD2
clone size: many
CDR3 DNA: TGTGCCAGCAGCCCGCTGGATGGGCTAGCGGGAGTGTTTAGGTACGAGCAGTACTTC
CDR3 protein: CASSPLDGLAGVFRYEQYF

V gene: TRBV10-2
J gene: TRBJ2-1
D gene: TRBD2
clone size: .
CDR3 DNA: TGCGCCAGCAGTGAGTTGGGACTAGCGGGTAACAATGAGCAGTTCTTC
CDR3 protein: CASSELGLAGNNEQFF

V gene: TRBV20-1
J gene: TRBJ1-6
D gene: TRBD1
clone size: few
CDR3 DNA: TGCAGTGCTAGAAGGACAGGGGGTACTTCACCCCTCCACTTT
CDR3 protein: CSARRTGGTSPLHF

V gene: TRBV5-4
J gene: TRBJ1-1
D gene: .
clone size: .
CDR3 DNA: TGTGCCAGCAGCGATGATTGGAATGAAGCTTTCTTT
CDR3 protein: CASSDDWNEAFF

V gene: TRBV7-8
J gene: TRBJ2-5
D gene: .
clone size: many
CDR3 DNA: TGTGCCAGCAGCTTCCGACTAGTGGAGACCCAGTACTTC
CDR3 protein: CASSFRLVETQYF

V gene: TRBV2
J gene: TRBJ2-7
D gene: .
clone size: many
CDR3 DNA: TGTGCCAGTGATTTAGGGGGTCCCTACGAGCAGTACTTC
CDR3 protein: CASDLGGPYEQYF